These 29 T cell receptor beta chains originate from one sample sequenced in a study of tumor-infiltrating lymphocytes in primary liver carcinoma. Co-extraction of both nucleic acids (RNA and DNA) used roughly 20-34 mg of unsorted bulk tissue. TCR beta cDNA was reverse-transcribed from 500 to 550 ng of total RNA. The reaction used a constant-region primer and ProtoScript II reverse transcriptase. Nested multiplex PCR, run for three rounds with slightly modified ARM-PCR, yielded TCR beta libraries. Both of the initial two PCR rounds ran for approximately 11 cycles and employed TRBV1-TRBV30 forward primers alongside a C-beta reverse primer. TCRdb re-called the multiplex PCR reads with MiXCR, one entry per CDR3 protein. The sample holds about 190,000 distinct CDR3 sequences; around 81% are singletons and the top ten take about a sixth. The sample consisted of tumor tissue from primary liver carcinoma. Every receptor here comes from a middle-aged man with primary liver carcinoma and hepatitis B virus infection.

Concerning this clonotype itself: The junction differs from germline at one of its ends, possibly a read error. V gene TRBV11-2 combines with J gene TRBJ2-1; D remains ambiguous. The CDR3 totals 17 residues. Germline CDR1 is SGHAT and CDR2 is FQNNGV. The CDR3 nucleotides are TGTGCCACCAGCTTAGATAAGGTCGGGTGGTTCTACAATGAGCAGTTCTTT. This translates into CATSLDKVGWFYNEQFF.

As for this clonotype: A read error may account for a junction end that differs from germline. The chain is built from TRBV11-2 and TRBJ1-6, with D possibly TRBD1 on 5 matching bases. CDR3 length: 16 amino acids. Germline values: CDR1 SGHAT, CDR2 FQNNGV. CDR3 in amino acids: CVSCLGDDGYNSPLHF. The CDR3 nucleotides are TGTGTCAGCTGTTTAGGGGACGACGGTTATAATTCACCCCTCCACTTT.

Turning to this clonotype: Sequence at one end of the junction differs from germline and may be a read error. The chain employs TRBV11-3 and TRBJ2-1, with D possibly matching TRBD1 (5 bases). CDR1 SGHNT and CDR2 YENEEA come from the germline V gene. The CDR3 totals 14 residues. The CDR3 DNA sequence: TGTGCCAGCATCTTAGGGGTCAGTAACAACGAGCAGTTCTTC. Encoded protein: CASILGVSNNEQFF.

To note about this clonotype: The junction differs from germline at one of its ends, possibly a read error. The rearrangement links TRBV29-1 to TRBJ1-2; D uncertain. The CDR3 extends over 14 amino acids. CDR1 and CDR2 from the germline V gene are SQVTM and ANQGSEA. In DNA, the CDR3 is TGCAGTGTTGTAGTCGACGGACCCAGTATTGGCTACACCTTC. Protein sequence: CSVVVDGPSIGYTF. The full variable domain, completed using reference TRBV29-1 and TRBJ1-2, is SAVISQKPSRDICQRGTSLTIQCQVDSQVTMMFWYRQQPGQSLTLIATANQGSEATYESGFVIDKFPISRPNLTFSTLTVSNMSPEDSSIYLCSVVVDGPSIGYTFGSGTRLTVV.

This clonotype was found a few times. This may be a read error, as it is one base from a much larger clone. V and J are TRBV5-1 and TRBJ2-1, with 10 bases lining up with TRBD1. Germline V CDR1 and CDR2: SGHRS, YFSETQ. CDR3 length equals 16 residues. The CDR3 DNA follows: TGCGCCAGCAGCTTAAGGCTGGGACAGGGGTACAATGAGCAGTTATTC. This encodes CASSLRLGQGYNEQLF.

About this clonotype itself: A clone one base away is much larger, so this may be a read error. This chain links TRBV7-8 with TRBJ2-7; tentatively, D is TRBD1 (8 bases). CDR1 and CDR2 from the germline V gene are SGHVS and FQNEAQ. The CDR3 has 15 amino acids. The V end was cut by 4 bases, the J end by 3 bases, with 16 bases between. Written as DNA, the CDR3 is TGTGCCAGCAGCTCAGCGGGACAGGAGGGCTACGAGCAGTACTTC. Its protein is CASSSAGQEGYEQYF. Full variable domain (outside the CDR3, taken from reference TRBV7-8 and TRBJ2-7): GAGVSQSPRYKVAKRGQDVALRCDPISGHVSLFWYQQALGQGPEFLTYFQNEAQLDKSGLPSDRFFAERPEGSVSTLKIQRTQQEDSAVYLCASSSAGQEGYEQYFGPGTRLTVT.

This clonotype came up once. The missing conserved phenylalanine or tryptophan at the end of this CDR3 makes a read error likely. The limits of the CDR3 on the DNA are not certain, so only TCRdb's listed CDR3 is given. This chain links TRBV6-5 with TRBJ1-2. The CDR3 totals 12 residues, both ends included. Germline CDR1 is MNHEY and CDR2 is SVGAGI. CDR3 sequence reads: CATLDLAAMHTI.

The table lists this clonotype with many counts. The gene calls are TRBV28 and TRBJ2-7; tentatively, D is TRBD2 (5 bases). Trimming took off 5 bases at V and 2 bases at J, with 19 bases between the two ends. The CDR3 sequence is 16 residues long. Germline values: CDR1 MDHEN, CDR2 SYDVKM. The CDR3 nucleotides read TGTGCCAGCAGTCCAAGACTATGGGTCCGAACCTACGAGCAGTACTTC. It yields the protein CASSPRLWVRTYEQYF.

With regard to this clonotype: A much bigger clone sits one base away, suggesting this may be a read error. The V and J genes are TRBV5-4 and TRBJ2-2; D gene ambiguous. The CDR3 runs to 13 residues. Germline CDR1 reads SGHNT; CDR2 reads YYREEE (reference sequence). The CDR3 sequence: CTSSSEGYIELFF. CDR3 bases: TGTACCAGCAGCTCCGAAGGGTACATCGAGCTGTTTTTT.

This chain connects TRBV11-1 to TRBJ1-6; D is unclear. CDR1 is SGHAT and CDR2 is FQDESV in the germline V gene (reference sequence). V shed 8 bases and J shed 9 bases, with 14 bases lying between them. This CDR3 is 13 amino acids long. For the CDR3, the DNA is TGTGCCAGCGGCCGGATATTGGTTTCACCCCTCCACTTT. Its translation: CASGRILVSPLHF.

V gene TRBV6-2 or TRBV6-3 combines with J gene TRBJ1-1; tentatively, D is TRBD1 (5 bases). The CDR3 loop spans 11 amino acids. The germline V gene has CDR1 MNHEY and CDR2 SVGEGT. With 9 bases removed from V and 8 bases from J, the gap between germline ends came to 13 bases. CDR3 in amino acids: CARSGGAEAFF. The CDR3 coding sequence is TGTGCCAGGAGTGGGGGTGCAGAAGCTTTCTTT.

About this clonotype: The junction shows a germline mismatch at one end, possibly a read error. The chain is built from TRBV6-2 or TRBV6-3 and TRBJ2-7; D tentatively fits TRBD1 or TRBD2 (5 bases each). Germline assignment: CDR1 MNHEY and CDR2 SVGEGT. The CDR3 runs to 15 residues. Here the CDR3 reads CASTYSVGDLGEQYF. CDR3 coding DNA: TGTGCCAGCACTTACTCAGTTGGGGACCTCGGCGAGCAGTACTTC.

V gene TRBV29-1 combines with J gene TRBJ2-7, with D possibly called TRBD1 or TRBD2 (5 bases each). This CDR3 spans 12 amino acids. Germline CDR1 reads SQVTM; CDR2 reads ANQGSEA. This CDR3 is CNVERDGYEQYF. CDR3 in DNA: TGCAATGTTGAAAGGGACGGCTACGAGCAGTACTTC.

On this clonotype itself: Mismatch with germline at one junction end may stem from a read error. The CDR3 DNA reads as TGTACCAGCAGTGAATCCAGGGGCAGGGCCGGGGAGCTGTTTTTT. This codes for CTSSESRGRAGELFF. The gene calls are TRBV2 and TRBJ2-2; D might be TRBD1 (6 bases). This CDR3 spans 15 amino acids. Germline V gene sequence: CDR1 SNHLY, CDR2 FYNNEI.

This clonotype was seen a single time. In DNA, the CDR3 is TGCAGCGCCAGCGATAACACTGAAGCTTTCTTT. This translates into CSASDNTEAFF. The gene calls are TRBV29-1 and TRBJ1-1, with D unclear. The CDR3 has 11 amino acids. The germline V gene encodes CDR1 SQVTM and CDR2 ANQGSEA. Trimming removed 7 bases from V and 2 bases from J, with 8 bases in between. The whole variable domain, filled in from reference TRBV29-1 and TRBJ1-1, reads SAVISQKPSRDICQRGTSLTIQCQVDSQVTMMFWYRQQPGQSLTLIATANQGSEATYESGFVIDKFPISRPNLTFSTLTVSNMSPEDSSIYLCSASDNTEAFFGQGTRLTVV.

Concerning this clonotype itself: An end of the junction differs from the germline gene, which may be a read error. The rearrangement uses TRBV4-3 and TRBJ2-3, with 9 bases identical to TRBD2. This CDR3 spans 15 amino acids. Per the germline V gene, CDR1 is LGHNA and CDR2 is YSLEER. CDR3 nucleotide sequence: TGCGCTAGCAGCCAGCGACTAGCGGACACAGATACGCAGTATTTT. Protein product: CASSQRLADTDTQYF.

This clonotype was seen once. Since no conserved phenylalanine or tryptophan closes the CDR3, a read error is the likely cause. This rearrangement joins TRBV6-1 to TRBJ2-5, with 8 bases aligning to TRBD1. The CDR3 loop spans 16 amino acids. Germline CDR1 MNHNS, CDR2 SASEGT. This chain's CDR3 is CASRPQLAGGGETQYI. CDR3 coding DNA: TGTGCGAGCAGGCCCCAGCTCGCAGGGGGCGGGGAGACCCAGTACATC.

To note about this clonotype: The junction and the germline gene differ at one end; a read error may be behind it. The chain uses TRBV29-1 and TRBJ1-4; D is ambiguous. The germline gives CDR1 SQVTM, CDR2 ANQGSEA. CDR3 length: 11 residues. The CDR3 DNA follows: TGCAGCGGCGCAACTCATGAAAAACTGTTTTTT. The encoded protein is CSGATHEKLFF.

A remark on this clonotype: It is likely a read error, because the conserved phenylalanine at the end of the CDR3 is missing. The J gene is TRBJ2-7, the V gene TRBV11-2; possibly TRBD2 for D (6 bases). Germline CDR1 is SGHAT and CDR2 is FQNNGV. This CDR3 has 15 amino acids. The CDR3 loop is CASSLAARQFYEQYY. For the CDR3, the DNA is TGTGCCAGCAGTTTAGCGGCCAGGCAGTTTTACGAGCAGTACTAC.

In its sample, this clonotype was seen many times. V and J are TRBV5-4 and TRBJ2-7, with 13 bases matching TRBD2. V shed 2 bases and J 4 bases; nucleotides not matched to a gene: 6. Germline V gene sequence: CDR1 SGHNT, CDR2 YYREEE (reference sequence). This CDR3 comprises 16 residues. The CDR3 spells CASSFGLAGDRYEQYF. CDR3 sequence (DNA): TGTGCCAGCAGCTTCGGACTAGCGGGAGATCGGTACGAGCAGTACTTC.

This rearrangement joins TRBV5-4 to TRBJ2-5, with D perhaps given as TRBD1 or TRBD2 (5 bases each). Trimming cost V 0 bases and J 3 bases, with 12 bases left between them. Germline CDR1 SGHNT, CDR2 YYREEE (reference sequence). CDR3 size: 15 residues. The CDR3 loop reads CASSLDGDDEETQYF. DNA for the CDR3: TGTGCCAGCAGCTTGGACGGGGACGACGAAGAGACCCAGTACTTC.

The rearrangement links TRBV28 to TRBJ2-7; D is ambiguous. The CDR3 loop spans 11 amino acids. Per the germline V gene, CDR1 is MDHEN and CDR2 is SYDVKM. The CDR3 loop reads CVSRNNYEQYF. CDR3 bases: TGTGTCAGTAGAAACAACTACGAGCAGTACTTC.

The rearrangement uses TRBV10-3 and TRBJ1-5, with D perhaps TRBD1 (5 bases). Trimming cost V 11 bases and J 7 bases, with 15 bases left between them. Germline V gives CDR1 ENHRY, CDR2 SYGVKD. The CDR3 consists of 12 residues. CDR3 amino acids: CAAGQGIQPQHF. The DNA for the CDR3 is TGTGCCGCCGGGCAGGGTATCCAGCCCCAGCATTTT.

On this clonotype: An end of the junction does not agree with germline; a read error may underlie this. CDR3 bases: TGCTCCAGCAGCCCAGTCCTACAGAAAGGAAACATTCAGTACTTC. It encodes CSSSPVLQKGNIQYF. The genes are TRBV4-1 and TRBJ2-4; D remains unclear. The CDR3 covers 15 residues. Germline CDR1 reads MGHRA; CDR2 reads YSYEKL.

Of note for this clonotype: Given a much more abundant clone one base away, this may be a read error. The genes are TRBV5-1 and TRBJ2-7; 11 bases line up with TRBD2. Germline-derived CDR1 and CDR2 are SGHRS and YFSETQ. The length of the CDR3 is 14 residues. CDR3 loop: CASSLTSGRFEEYF. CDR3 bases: TGCGCCAGCAGCTTGACTAGCGGGAGATTCGAGGAGTACTTC.

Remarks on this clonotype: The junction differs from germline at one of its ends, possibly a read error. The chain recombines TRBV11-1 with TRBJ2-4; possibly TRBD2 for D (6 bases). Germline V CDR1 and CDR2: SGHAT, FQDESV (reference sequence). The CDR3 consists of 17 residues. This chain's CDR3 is CDSNFPWTNGTKNIQYF. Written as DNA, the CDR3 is TGTGACAGCAACTTTCCCTGGACTAACGGCACCAAAAACATTCAGTACTTC.

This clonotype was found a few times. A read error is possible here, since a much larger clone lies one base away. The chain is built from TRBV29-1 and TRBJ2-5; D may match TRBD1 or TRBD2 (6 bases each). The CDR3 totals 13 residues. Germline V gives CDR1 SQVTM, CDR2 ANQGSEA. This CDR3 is CSAEEGGQETQYF. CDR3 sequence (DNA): TGCAGCGCTGAAGAGGGGGGCCAAGAGACCCAGTACTTC.

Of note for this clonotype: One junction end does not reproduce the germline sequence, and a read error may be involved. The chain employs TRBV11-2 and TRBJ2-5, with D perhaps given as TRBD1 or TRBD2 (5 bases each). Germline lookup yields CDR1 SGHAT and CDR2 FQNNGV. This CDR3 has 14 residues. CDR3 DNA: TGTGCCAGCAGCTTCAGTGGGGGAGAAGAGACCCACTATTTC. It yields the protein CASSFSGGEETHYF.

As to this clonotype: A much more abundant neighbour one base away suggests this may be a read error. CDR3 sequence: CARTPPAVHTDTQYF. As DNA, the CDR3 is TGTGCCAGAACCCCCCCGGCGGTCCACACAGATACGCAGTATTTT. The chain has TRBV28 and TRBJ2-3, with D hard to call. Germline V gene data show CDR1 as MDHEN and CDR2 as SYDVKM. The CDR3 is made up of 15 amino acids. V lost 9 bases to trimming and J lost 2 bases, with 18 bases between them.